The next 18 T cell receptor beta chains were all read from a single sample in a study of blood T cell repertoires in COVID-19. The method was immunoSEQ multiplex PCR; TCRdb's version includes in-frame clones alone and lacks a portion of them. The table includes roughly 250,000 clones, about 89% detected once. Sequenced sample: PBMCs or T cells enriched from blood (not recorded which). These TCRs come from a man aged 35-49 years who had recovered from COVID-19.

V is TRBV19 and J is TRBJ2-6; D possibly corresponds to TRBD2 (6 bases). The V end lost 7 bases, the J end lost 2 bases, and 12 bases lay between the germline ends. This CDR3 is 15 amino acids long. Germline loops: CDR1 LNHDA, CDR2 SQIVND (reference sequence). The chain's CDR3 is CASIDGGTGANVLTF. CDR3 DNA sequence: TGTGCCAGTATCGATGGGGGGACTGGGGCCAACGTCCTGACTTTC.

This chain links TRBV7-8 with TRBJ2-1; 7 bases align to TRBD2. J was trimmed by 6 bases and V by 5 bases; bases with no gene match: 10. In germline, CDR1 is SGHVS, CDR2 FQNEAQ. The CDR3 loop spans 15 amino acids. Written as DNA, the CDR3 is TGTGCCAGCAGCACTAGACTAGCCCGTCTCAATGAGCAGTTCTTC. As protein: CASSTRLARLNEQFF.

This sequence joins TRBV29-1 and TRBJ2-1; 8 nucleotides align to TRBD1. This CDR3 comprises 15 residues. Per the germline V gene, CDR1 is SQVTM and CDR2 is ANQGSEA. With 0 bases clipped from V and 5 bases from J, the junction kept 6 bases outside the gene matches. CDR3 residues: CSVEESGQEDNEQFF. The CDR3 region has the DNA TGCAGCGTTGAAGAATCGGGACAGGAGGACAATGAGCAGTTCTTC.

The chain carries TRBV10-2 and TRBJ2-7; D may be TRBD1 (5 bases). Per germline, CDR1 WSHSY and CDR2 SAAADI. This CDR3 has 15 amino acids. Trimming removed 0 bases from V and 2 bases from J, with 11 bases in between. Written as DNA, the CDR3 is TGCGCCAGCAGTGAGTCTAGGGGTCCTACCTACGAGCAGTACTTC. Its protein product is CASSESRGPTYEQYF.

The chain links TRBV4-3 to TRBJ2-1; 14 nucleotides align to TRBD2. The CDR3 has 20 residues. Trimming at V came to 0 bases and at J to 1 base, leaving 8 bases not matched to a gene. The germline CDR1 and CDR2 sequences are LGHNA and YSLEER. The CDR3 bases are TGCGCCAGCAGCCAAGATCGACTAGCGGGAGGGCCCAGGTCCTACAATGAGCAGTTCTTC. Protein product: CASSQDRLAGGPRSYNEQFF.

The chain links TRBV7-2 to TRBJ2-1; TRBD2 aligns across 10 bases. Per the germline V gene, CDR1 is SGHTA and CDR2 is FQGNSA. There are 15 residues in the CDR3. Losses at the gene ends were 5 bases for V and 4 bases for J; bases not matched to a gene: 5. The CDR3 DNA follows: TGTGCCAGCAGCCACATAGCGGGGGGATACAATGAGCAGTTCTTC. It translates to CASSHIAGGYNEQFF.

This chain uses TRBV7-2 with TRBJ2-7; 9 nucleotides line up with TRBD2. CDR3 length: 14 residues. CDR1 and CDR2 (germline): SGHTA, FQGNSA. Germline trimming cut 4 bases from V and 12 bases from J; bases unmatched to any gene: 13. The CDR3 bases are TGTGCCAGCAGCTCCGGGACTAGCCCTCAAAAGGCGTACTTC. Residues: CASSSGTSPQKAYF.

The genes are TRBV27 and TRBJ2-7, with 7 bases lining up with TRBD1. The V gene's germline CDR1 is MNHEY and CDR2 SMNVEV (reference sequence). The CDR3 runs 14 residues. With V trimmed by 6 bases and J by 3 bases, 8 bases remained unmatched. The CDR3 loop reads CASSPGAGGYEQYF. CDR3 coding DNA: TGTGCCAGCAGCCCAGGGGCAGGGGGCTACGAGCAGTACTTC.

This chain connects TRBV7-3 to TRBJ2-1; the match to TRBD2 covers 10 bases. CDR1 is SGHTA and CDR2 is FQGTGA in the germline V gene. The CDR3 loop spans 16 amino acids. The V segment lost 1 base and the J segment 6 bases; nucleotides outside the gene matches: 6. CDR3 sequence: CASSLNAVAGGNEQFF. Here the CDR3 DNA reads TGTGCCAGCAGCTTAAACGCGGTAGCGGGGGGCAATGAGCAGTTCTTC.

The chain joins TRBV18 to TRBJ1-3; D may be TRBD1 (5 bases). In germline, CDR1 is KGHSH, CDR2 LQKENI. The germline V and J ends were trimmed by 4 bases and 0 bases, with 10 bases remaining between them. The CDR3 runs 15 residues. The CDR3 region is CASSLGAVSGNTIYF. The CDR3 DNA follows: TGTGCCAGCTCACTAGGGGCGGTCTCTGGAAACACCATATATTTT.

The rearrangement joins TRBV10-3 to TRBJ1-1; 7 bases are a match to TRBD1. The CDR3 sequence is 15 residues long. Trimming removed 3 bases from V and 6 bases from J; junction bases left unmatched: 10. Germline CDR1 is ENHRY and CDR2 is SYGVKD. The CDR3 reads CAISDRDRAPPEAFF. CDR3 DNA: TGTGCCATCAGTGACCGGGACAGAGCTCCTCCTGAAGCTTTCTTT.

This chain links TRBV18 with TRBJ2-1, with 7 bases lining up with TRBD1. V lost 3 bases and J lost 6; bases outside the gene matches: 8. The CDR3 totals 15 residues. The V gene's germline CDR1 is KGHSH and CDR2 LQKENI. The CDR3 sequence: CASSPRDRGSNEQFF. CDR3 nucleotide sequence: TGTGCCAGCTCACCCCGGGACAGAGGTTCCAATGAGCAGTTCTTC.

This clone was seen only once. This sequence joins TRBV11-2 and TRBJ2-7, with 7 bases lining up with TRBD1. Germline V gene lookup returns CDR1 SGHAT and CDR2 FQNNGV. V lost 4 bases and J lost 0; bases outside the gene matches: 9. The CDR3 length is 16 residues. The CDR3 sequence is CASSYPRTGDSYEQYF. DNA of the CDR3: TGTGCCAGCAGCTACCCCAGGACAGGCGACTCCTACGAGCAGTACTTC.

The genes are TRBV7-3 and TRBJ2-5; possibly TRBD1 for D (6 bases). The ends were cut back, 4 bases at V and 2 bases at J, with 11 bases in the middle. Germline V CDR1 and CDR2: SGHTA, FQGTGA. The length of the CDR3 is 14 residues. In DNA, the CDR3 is TGTGCCAGCAGCTCCCAGAGGGGGCAAGAGACCCAGTACTTC. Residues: CASSSQRGQETQYF.

The CDR3 bases are TGTGCCAGTAGTATTAACCCCTGGAGAAGCTCCTACAATGAGCAGTTCTTC. Its protein is CASSINPWRSSYNEQFF. The chain couples TRBV19 to TRBJ2-1; D not resolved. Trimming left V 3 bases short and J 0 bases short, with 15 bases between. The CDR3 spans 17 residues. Per germline, CDR1 LNHDA and CDR2 SQIVND (reference sequence).

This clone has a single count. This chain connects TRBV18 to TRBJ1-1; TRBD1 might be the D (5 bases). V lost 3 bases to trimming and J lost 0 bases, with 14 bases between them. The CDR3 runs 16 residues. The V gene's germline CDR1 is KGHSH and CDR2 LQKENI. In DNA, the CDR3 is TGTGCCAGCTCACCGGACAATACGGGTCTGAACACTGAAGCTTTCTTT. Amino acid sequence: CASSPDNTGLNTEAFF.

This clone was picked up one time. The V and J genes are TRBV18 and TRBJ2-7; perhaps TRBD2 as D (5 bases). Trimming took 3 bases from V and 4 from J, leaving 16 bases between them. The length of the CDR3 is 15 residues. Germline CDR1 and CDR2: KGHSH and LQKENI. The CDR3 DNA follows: TGTGCCAGCTCACCTGCAAGGGAGACATCGTACGAGCAGTACTTC. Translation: CASSPARETSYEQYF. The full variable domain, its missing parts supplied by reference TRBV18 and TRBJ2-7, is NAGVMQNPRHLVRRRGQEARLRCSPMKGHSHVYWYRQLPEEGLKFMVYLQKENIIDESGMPKERFSAEFPKEGPSILRIQQVVRGDSAAYFCASSPARETSYEQYFGPGTRLTVT.

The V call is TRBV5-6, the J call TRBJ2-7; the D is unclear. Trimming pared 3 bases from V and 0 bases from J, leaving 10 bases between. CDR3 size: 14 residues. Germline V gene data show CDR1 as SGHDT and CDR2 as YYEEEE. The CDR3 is CASSSGTSSYEQYF. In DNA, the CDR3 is TGTGCCAGCAGCTCAGGCACGAGCTCCTACGAGCAGTACTTC.